This T cell receptor (beta chain) was obtained from a study of blood T cell repertoires in COVID-19. The V gene end was trimmed by 3 bases and the J gene end by 0 bases; junction bases not matched to a gene: 6. Germline CDR1 reads SGDLS; CDR2 reads YYNGEE. This CDR3 contains 16 residues. Data came from immunoSEQ multiplex PCR; TCRdb stores just in-frame clones and leaves some out. The data contain around 310,000 clones, about nine tenths of them seen just once; the ten biggest clones take up roughly a tenth. The sequenced sample consisted of PBMCs or T cells enriched from blood (not recorded which). The chain employs TRBV9 and TRBJ2-1, with 7 bases lining up with TRBD2. The clonotype originates from a woman in her twenties or thirties who had recovered from COVID-19. The CDR3 DNA follows: TGTGCCAGCAGCGCAGGGCTAGCGGTCTCCTACAATGAGCAGTTCTTC. Residues: CASSAGLAVSYNEQFF.